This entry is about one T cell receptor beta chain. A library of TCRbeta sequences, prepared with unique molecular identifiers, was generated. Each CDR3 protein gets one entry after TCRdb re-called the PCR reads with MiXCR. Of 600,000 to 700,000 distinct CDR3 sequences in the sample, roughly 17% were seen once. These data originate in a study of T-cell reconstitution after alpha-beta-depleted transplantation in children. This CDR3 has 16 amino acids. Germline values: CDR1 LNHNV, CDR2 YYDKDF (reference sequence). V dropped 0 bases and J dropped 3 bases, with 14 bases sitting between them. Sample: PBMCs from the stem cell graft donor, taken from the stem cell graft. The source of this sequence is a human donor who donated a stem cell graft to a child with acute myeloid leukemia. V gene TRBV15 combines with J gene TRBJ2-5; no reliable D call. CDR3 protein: CATSREEPTKEETQYF. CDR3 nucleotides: TGTGCCACCAGCAGAGAAGAACCCACTAAGGAAGAGACCCAGTACTTC.